These 23 T cell receptor beta chains were sequenced from one sample in a study of shared clonotypes between healthy human individuals (dated by TCRdb to about 2020). The library relied on the immunoSEQ multiplex PCR assay. TCRdb retrieved this table from immuneACCESS and kept in-frame rearrangements only. Not all clones are present; in checked studies, unresolved V genes account for under half, and no reason is known for the remainder. This sample has 950,000 to 1,100,000 clones in its table, and around three quarters of those were observed once. 0.6% to 0.7% of the sample is taken by the ten largest. Sequencing used memory CD4+ T cells from PBMCs. What this sample's cell subset or site label stands for: CD45RA-negative fraction. The receptors shown here come from a man between 18 and 29 years old in good health. Some clones in this sample may be carry-over from other donors' samples.

The V and J genes are TRBV5-1 and TRBJ2-5; 9 bases fit TRBD2. The CDR3 runs to 15 residues. CDR1 is SGHRS and CDR2 is YFSETQ in the germline V gene. J was trimmed by 2 bases and V by 0 bases; bases with no gene match: 2. CDR3 nucleotide sequence: TGCGCCAGCAGCTTGGGACTAGCGGTACAAGAGACCCAGTACTTC. Encoded protein: CASSLGLAVQETQYF. The full variable domain, its missing parts supplied by reference TRBV5-1 and TRBJ2-5, is KAGVTQTPRYLIKTRGQQVTLSCSPISGHRSVSWYQQTPGQGLQFLFEYFSETQRNKGNFPGRFSGRQFSNSRSEMNVSTLELGDSALYLCASSLGLAVQETQYFGPGTRLLVL.

The V and J genes are TRBV28 and TRBJ2-7; D is ambiguous. This CDR3 spans 14 amino acids. Germline V gene data show CDR1 as MDHEN and CDR2 as SYDVKM. Trimming stripped 3 bases from V and 1 base from J, with 10 bases between. The CDR3 here is CASSLTDGSYEQYF. CDR3 in DNA: TGTGCCAGCAGTTTGACTGATGGGTCCTACGAGCAGTACTTC.

The CDR3 coding sequence is TGTGCCAGCAGCGGGGGGTTAGGAAACTACGAGCAGTACTTC. Translation: CASSGGLGNYEQYF. The chain combines TRBV9 with TRBJ2-7, with D possibly being TRBD1 or TRBD2 (5 bases each). The CDR3 length is 14 residues. V lost 3 bases and J 3 bases, leaving 13 bases between the germline ends. Germline V gene sequence: CDR1 SGDLS, CDR2 YYNGEE.

The CDR3 nucleotides are TGTGCCAGCAGTAAGGAGGGTCGAGGGATGGGCGAGCAGTACTTC. Translated: CASSKEGRGMGEQYF. The chain has TRBV6-4 and TRBJ2-7; tentative D call: TRBD2 (6 bases). Trimming pared 5 bases from V and 6 bases from J, leaving 20 bases between. From germline, CDR1 is MRHNA and CDR2 SNTAGT. The CDR3 spans 15 residues.

In its sample, this clone was seen many times. The J gene is TRBJ2-1, the V gene TRBV7-9; possible D gene TRBD2, 5 bases. Germline assignment: CDR1 SEHNR and CDR2 FQNEAQ (reference sequence). Trimming stripped 5 bases from V and 4 bases from J, with 24 bases between. This CDR3 is 18 amino acids long. In DNA, the CDR3 is TGTGCCAGCAGCCACAACAGAGGGAAGGGCTTGGATTACAATGAGCAGTTCTTC. Its translation is CASSHNRGKGLDYNEQFF.

The CDR3 sequence: CASSSQGADGYTF. The CDR3 nucleotides read TGCGCCAGCAGCTCCCAGGGGGCCGATGGCTACACCTTC. V is TRBV5-1 and J is TRBJ1-2, with TRBD1 matching over 8 bases. Looked up from germline, CDR1 is SGHRS and CDR2 is YFSETQ. With V trimmed by 3 bases and J by 6 bases, 4 bases remained unmatched. This CDR3 comprises 13 residues.

The V gene is TRBV4-3, the J gene TRBJ2-7; a weak D match, TRBD2 (7 bases). Looked up from germline, CDR1 is LGHNA and CDR2 is YSLEER. The length of the CDR3 is 15 residues. V was cut by 1 base and J by 2 bases, with 12 bases left in between. The CDR3 sequence is CASSQGGGLPYEQYF. The CDR3 region has the DNA TGCGCCAGCAGCCAAGGGGGGGGGCTCCCCTACGAGCAGTACTTC.

CDR3 region: CASSSPTSGRVYEQYF. The CDR3 nucleotides read TGTGCCAGCAGTTCGCCGACTAGCGGGAGGGTCTACGAGCAGTACTTC. The rearrangement links TRBV27 to TRBJ2-7; 14 bases fit TRBD2. The CDR3 contains 16 residues. Trimming cost V 4 bases and J 3 bases; bases outside gene matches: 5. Per the germline V gene, CDR1 is MNHEY and CDR2 is SMNVEV (reference sequence).

This chain joins TRBV11-2 and TRBJ2-7; no clear D. This CDR3 has 15 residues. V lost 2 bases to trimming and J lost 7 bases, with 18 bases between them. Germline V gene lookup returns CDR1 SGHAT and CDR2 FQNNGV. CDR3: CASSLTGTASGEQYF. The CDR3 nucleotides are TGTGCCAGCAGCTTAACCGGAACGGCGAGTGGGGAGCAGTACTTC.

CDR3 region: CASSLFTGVAYEQYF. The DNA of the CDR3 is TGTGCCAGCAGCCTCTTTACGGGAGTGGCCTACGAGCAGTACTTC. This chain connects TRBV6-1 to TRBJ2-7; D may be TRBD2 (6 bases). CDR3 length: 15 amino acids. Germline V gene sequence: CDR1 MNHNS, CDR2 SASEGT. V gave up 6 bases and J gave up 2 bases, with 17 bases separating them.

This clone appeared once. The CDR3 loop is CASSSPQGRSYYGYTF. CDR3 sequence (DNA): TGTGCCAGCAGCTCCCCCCAGGGACGCAGCTACTATGGCTACACCTTC. V usage is TRBV9 and J usage is TRBJ1-2; weak D call: TRBD1 (5 bases). The CDR3 runs to 16 residues. Germline V gene sequence: CDR1 SGDLS, CDR2 YYNGEE. Trimming cost V 4 bases and J 3 bases, with 19 bases left between them. The whole variable domain, filled in from reference TRBV9 and TRBJ1-2, reads DSGVTQTPKHLITATGQRVTLRCSPRSGDLSVYWYQQSLDQGLQFLIQYYNGEERAKGNILERFSAQQFPDLHSELNLSSLELGDSALYFCASSSPQGRSYYGYTFGSGTRLTVV.

Regarding this clone: The same CDR3 can be traced to other DNA sequences in this sample. In DNA, the CDR3 is TGTGCCAGCAGTTTCAGCGGCACGAACACCGGGGAGCTGTTTTTT. It encodes CASSFSGTNTGELFF. The chain recombines TRBV11-3 with TRBJ2-2; D possibly corresponds to TRBD2 (5 bases). Trimming removed 6 bases at V and 0 bases at J, with 11 bases between. Per the germline V gene, CDR1 is SGHNT and CDR2 is YENEEA. The CDR3 has 15 residues.

The genes are TRBV28 and TRBJ2-3; 9 bases line up with TRBD1. The CDR3 is 17 residues long. J gave up 6 bases and V 6 bases, and 16 bases lay outside the gene matches. Germline CDR1 MDHEN, CDR2 SYDVKM. In nucleotides, the CDR3 is TGTGCCAGCAGCAGCAACCCAGGACAGGGGTCAGGGGATACGCAGTATTTT. It is translated as CASSSNPGQGSGDTQYF.

For this clone: This CDR3 is also generated by other DNA sequences in the sample. The CDR3 DNA reads TGCAGCGTTGGGTCCGGACAGGAGGGGGGCGAGCAGTACTTC. Its protein is CSVGSGQEGGEQYF. The chain employs TRBV29-1 and TRBJ2-7; weak D call: TRBD1 (7 bases). Deletions cut 4 bases from V and 6 bases from J, with 19 bases between. This CDR3 has 14 amino acids. Germline CDR1 reads SQVTM; CDR2 reads ANQGSEA.

The chain carries TRBV5-1 and TRBJ1-1; D is unresolved. Germline CDR1 reads SGHRS; CDR2 reads YFSETQ. Trimming cost V 3 bases and J 1 base, with 13 bases left between them. The CDR3 contains 15 residues. CDR3 DNA sequence: TGCGCCAGCAGCTCAACCCCGACAAGGAACACTGAAGCTTTCTTT. It specifies CASSSTPTRNTEAFF.

The chain links TRBV7-3 to TRBJ2-1; D remains unclear. CDR3 length equals 13 residues. CDR1 SGHTA and CDR2 FQGTGA come from the germline V gene. Trimming stripped 6 bases from V and 6 bases from J, with 12 bases between. The CDR3 DNA follows: TGTGCCAGCAGGCATTGGGGAAGCAATGAGCAGTTCTTC. This codes for CASRHWGSNEQFF. Supplemented by reference TRBV7-3 and TRBJ2-1, the full variable domain reads GAGVSQTPSNKVTEKGKYVELRCDPISGHTALYWYRQSLGQGPEFLIYFQGTGAADDSGLPNDRFFAVRPEGSVSTLKIQRTERGDSAVYLCASRHWGSNEQFFGPGTRLTVL.

The rearrangement joins TRBV7-9 to TRBJ2-7, with D maybe TRBD1 (5 bases). CDR3 size: 15 residues. The germline V and J ends were trimmed by 2 bases and 1 base, with 12 bases remaining between them. The germline V gene has CDR1 SEHNR and CDR2 FQNEAQ (reference sequence). The CDR3 nucleotides are TGTGCCAGCAGCTTATTACAGGAAAATTCCTACGAGCAGTACTTC. Translation gives CASSLLQENSYEQYF.

The chain carries TRBV5-4 and TRBJ2-7, with 9 bases lining up with TRBD1. CDR3 length: 13 residues. After removal of 4 bases from V and 5 bases from J, the junction contained 4 bases not matched to a gene. Looked up from germline, CDR1 is SGHNT and CDR2 is YYREEE (reference sequence). The CDR3 DNA is TGTGCCAGCAGCGTGGGACAGGGCCACGAGCAGTACTTC. Residues: CASSVGQGHEQYF.

J is TRBJ2-2 and V is TRBV11-2; no reliable D call. Germline V gives CDR1 SGHAT, CDR2 FQNNGV. The length of the CDR3 is 14 residues. V shed 4 bases and J shed 0 bases, with 6 bases lying between them. The CDR3 is CASSSRTNTGELFF. The CDR3 nucleotides read TGTGCCAGCAGCTCTCGCACGAACACCGGGGAGCTGTTTTTT.

The chain combines TRBV4-3 with TRBJ2-1; D unresolved. The germline V gene has CDR1 LGHNA and CDR2 YSLEER. Trimming left V 3 bases short and J 0 bases short, with 6 bases between. The CDR3 runs to 14 residues. This CDR3 is CASSQLSSYNEQFF. The CDR3 coding sequence is TGCGCCAGCAGCCAGCTAAGCTCCTACAATGAGCAGTTCTTC.

The rearrangement links TRBV28 to TRBJ1-2; TRBD1 matches at 10 bases. The CDR3 contains 14 residues. The germline V gene has CDR1 MDHEN and CDR2 SYDVKM. Unmatched junction bases numbered 12, after V lost 10 bases and J lost 7 bases. In DNA form, the CDR3 reads TGTGCCACCGACGGGACAGGGGACCTATTTGGCTACACCTTC. Encoded protein: CATDGTGDLFGYTF.

About this clone: A far bigger clonotype differs at one base, so this is likely a read error. This chain joins TRBV30 and TRBJ1-1; D may be TRBD1 (6 bases). V lost 0 bases and J lost 12, with 11 bases in between. The CDR3 length is 11 residues. CDR1 and CDR2 (germline): GTSNPN, SVGIG (reference sequence). Here the CDR3 reads CAWSVHRATFF. CDR3 nucleotides: TGTGCCTGGAGTGTACACAGGGCCACTTTCTTT.

The chain links TRBV13 to TRBJ1-5; 8 nucleotides agree with TRBD1. The CDR3 extends over 16 amino acids. Germline V CDR1 and CDR2: PRHDT, FYEKMQ (reference sequence). Trimming took 5 bases from V and 3 from J; bases not matched to a gene: 9. CDR3 loop: CASSLRTGIANQPQHF. The CDR3 DNA is TGTGCCAGCAGCCTCAGGACAGGGATCGCCAATCAGCCCCAGCATTTT.